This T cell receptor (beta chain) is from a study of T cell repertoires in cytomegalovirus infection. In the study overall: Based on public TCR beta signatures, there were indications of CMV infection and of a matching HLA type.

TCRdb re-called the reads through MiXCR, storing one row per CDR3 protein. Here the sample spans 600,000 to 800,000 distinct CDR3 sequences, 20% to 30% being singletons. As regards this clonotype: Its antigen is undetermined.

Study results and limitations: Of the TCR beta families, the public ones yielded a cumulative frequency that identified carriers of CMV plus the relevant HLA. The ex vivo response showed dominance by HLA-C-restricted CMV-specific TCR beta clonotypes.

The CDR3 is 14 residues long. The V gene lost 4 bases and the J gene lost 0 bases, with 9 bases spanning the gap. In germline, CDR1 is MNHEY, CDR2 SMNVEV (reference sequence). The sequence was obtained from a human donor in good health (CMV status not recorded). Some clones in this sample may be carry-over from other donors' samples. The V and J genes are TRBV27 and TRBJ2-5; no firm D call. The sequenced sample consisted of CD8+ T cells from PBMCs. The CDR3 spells CASSWIGDQETQYF. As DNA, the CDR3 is TGTGCCAGCAGTTGGATTGGAGACCAAGAGACCCAGTACTTC.